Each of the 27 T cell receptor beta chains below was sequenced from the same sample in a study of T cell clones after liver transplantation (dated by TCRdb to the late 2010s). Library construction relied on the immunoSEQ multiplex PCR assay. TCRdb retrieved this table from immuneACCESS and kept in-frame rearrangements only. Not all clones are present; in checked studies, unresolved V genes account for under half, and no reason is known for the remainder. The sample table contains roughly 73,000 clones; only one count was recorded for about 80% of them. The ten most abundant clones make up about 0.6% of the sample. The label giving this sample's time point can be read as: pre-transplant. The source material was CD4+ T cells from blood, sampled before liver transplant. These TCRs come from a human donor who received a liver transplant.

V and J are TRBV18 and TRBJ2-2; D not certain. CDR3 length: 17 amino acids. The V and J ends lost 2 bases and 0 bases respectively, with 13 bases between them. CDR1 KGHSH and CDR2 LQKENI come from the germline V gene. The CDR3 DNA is TGTGCCAGCTCACCAGTAAAACCCAGAGCGAACACCGGGGAGCTGTTTTTT. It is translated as CASSPVKPRANTGELFF.

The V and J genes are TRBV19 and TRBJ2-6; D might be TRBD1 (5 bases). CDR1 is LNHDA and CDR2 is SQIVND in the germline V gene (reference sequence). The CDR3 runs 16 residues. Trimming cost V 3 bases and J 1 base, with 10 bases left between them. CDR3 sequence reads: CASSMDTGSGANVLTF. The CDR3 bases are TGTGCCAGTAGTATGGACACCGGATCTGGGGCCAACGTCCTGACTTTC.

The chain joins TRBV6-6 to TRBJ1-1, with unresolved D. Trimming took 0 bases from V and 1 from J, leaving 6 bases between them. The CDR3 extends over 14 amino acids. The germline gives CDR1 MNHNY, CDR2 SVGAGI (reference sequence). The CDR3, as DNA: TGTGCCAGCAGTTACTCTGAGTCGAACACTGAAGCTTTCTTT. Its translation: CASSYSESNTEAFF.

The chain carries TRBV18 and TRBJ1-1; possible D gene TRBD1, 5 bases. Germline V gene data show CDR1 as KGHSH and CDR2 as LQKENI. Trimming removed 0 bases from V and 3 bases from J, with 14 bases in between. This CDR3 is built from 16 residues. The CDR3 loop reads CASSPPSGGEHTEAFF. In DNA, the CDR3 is TGTGCCAGCTCACCACCCTCGGGAGGGGAGCACACTGAAGCTTTCTTT.

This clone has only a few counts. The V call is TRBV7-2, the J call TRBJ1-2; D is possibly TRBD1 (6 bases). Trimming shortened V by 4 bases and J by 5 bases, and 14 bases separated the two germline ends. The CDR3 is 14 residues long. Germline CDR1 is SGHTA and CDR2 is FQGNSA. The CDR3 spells CASSSQTGSYGYTF. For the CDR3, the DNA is TGTGCCAGCAGCTCACAAACAGGGTCGTATGGCTACACCTTC.

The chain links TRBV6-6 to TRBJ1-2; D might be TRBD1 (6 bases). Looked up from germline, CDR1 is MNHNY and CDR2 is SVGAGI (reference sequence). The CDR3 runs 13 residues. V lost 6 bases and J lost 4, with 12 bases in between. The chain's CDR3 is CASSGRGIYGYTF. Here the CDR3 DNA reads TGTGCCAGCAGCGGGAGGGGGATCTATGGCTACACCTTC.

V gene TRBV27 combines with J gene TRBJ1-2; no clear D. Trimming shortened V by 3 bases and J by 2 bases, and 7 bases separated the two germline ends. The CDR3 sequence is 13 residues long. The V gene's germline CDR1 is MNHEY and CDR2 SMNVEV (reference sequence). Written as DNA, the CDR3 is TGTGCCAGCAGTTTTAGGCAGAACTATGGCTACACCTTC. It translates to CASSFRQNYGYTF.

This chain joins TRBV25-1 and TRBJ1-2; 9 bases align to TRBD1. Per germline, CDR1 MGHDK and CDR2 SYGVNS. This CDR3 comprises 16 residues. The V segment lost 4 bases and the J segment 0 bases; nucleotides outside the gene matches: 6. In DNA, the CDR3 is TGTGCCAGCAGTGGCGCACAGGGGGCCGCTAACTATGGCTACACCTTC. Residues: CASSGAQGAANYGYTF.

The DNA for the CDR3 is TGTGCCAGTGGCCTAGCGGGCGCGCGGGAGCAGTACTTC. It specifies CASGLAGAREQYF. The V and J genes are TRBV14 and TRBJ2-7; 8 bases agree with TRBD2. The length of the CDR3 is 13 residues. Per the germline V gene, CDR1 is SGHDN and CDR2 is FVKESK. V trimming: 9 bases; J trimming: 7 bases; junction bases outside the gene matches: 11. Full variable domain (rest looked up from reference TRBV14 and TRBJ2-7): EAGVTQFPSHSVIEKGQTVTLRCDPISGHDNLYWYRRVMGKEIKFLLHFVKESKQDESGMPNNRFLAERTGGTYSTLKVQPAELEDSGVYFCASGLAGAREQYFGPGTRLTVT.

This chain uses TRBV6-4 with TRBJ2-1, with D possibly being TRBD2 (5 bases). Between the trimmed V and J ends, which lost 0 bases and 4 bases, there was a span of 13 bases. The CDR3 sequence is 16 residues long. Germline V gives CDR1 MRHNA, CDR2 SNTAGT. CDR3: CASSDSGLIGYNEQFF. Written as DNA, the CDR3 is TGTGCCAGCAGTGACTCAGGACTGATTGGGTACAATGAGCAGTTCTTC.

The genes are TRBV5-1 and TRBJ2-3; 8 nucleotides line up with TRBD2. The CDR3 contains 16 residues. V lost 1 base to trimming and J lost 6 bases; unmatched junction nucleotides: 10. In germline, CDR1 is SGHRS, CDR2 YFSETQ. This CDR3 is CASSLSAGAAGDTQYF. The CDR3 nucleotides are TGCGCCAGCAGCTTGTCAGCGGGAGCCGCGGGGGATACGCAGTATTTT.

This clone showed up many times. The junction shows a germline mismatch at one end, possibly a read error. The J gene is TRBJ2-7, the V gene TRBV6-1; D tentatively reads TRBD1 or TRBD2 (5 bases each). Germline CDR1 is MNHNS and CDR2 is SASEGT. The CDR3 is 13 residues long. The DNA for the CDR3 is TGTGCCAGCAGTGATGGTTATGCCGGGACCATAGCTTTC. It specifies CASSDGYAGTIAF.

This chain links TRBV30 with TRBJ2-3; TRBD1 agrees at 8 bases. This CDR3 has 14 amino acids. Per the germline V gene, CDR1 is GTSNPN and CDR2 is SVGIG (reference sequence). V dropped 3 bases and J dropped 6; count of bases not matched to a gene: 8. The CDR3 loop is CAWSLNRGADTQYF. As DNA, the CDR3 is TGTGCCTGGAGCTTAAACAGGGGGGCGGATACGCAGTATTTT.

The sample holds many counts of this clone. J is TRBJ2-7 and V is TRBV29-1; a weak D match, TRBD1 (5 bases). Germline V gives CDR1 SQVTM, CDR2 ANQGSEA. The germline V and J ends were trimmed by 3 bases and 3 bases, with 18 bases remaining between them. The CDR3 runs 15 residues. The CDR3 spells CSVDDQGPYGYEQYF. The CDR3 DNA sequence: TGCAGCGTTGATGACCAGGGCCCCTATGGCTACGAGCAGTACTTC.

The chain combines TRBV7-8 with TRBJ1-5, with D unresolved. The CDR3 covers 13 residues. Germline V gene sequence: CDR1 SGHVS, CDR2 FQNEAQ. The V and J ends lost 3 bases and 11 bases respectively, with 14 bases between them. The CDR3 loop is CASSLTGGLSQHF. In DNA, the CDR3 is TGTGCCAGCAGCTTGACGGGCGGTTTATCCCAGCATTTT. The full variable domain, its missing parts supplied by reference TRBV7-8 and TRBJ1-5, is GAGVSQSPRYKVAKRGQDVALRCDPISGHVSLFWYQQALGQGPEFLTYFQNEAQLDKSGLPSDRFFAERPEGSVSTLKIQRTQQEDSAVYLCASSLTGGLSQHFGDGTRLSIL.

Here the CDR3 DNA reads TGCAGCGTTGGGGCAGGTAGCATCAATCAGCCCCAGCATTTT. Translated, it gives CSVGAGSINQPQHF. The V call is TRBV29-1, the J call TRBJ1-5; unclear D gene. The CDR3 totals 14 residues. Germline loops: CDR1 SQVTM, CDR2 ANQGSEA. Trimming removed 4 bases at V and 3 bases at J, with 13 bases between.

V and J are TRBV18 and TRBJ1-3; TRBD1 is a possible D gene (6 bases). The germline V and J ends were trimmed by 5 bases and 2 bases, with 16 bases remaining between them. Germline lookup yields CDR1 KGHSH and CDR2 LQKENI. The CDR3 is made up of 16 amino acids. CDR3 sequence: CASSKRQDQAGNTIYF. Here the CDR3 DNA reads TGTGCCAGCTCAAAAAGACAGGATCAGGCTGGAAACACCATATATTTT.

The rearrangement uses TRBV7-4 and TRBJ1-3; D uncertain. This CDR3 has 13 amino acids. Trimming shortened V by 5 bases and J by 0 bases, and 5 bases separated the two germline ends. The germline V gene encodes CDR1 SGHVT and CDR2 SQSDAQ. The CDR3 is CASSRHSGNTIYF. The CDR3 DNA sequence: TGTGCCAGCAGCCGACACTCTGGAAACACCATATATTTT. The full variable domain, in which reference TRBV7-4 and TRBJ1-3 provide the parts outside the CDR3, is GAGVSQSPRYKVAKRGRDVALRCDSISGHVTLYWYRQTLGQGSEVLTYSQSDAQRDKSGRPSGRFSAERPERSVSTLKIQRTEQGDSAVYLCASSRHSGNTIYFGEGSWLTVV.

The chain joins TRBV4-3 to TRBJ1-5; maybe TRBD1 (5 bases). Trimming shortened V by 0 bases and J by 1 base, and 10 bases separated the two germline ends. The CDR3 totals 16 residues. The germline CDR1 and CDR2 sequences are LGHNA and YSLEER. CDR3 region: CASSQDVGGSNQPQHF. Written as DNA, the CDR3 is TGCGCCAGCAGCCAAGATGTTGGGGGAAGCAATCAGCCCCAGCATTTT.

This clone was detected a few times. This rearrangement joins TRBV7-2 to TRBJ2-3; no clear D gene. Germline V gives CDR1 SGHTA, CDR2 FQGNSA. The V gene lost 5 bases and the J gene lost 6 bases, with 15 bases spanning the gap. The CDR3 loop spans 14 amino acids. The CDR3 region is CASSPGPVRDTQYF. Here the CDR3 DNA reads TGTGCCAGCAGCCCGGGCCCGGTTAGGGATACGCAGTATTTT.

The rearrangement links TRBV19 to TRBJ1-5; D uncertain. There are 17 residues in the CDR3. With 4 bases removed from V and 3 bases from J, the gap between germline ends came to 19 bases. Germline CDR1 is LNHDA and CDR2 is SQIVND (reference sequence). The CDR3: CASSTGARDLYNQPQHF. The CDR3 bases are TGTGCCAGTAGTACTGGTGCCAGAGACTTATACAATCAGCCCCAGCATTTT.

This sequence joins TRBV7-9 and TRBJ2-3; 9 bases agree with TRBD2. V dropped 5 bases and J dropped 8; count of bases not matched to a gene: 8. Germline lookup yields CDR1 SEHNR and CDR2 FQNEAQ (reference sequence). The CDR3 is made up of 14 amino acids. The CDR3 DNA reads TGTGCCAGCAGCCCGGGACTAGCATTTGGTACGCAGTATTTT. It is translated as CASSPGLAFGTQYF.

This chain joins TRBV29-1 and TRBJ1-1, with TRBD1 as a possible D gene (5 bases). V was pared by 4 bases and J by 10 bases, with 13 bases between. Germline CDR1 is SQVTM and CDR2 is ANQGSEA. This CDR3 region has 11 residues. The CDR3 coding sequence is TGCAGCGTTGGCGATTATAGGGGAGCTTTCTTT. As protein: CSVGDYRGAFF.

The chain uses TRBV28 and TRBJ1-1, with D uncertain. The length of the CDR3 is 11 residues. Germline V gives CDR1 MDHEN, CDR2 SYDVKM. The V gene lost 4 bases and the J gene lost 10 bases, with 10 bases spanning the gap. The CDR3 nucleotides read TGTGCCAGCAGTTCACAGCGGGGAGCTTTCTTT. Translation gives CASSSQRGAFF.

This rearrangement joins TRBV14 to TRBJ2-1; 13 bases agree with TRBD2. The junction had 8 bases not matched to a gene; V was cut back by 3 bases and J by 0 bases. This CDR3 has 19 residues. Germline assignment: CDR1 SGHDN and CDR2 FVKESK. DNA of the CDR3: TGTGCCAGCAGCCACCCCCGGACTAGCGGGAGTACCTCCTACAATGAGCAGTTCTTC. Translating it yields CASSHPRTSGSTSYNEQFF.

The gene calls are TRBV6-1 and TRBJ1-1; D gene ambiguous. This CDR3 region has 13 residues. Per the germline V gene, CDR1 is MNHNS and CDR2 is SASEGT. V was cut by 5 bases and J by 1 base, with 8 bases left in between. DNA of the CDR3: TGTGCCAGCAGTTCATGGCCGAACACTGAAGCTTTCTTT. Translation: CASSSWPNTEAFF.

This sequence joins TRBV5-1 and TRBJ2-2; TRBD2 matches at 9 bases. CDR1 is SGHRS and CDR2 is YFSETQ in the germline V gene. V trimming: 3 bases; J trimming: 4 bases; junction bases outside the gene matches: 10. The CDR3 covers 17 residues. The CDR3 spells CASSSMAGGPVTGELFF. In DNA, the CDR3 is TGCGCCAGCAGCTCAATGGCGGGAGGGCCGGTCACCGGGGAGCTGTTTTTT.